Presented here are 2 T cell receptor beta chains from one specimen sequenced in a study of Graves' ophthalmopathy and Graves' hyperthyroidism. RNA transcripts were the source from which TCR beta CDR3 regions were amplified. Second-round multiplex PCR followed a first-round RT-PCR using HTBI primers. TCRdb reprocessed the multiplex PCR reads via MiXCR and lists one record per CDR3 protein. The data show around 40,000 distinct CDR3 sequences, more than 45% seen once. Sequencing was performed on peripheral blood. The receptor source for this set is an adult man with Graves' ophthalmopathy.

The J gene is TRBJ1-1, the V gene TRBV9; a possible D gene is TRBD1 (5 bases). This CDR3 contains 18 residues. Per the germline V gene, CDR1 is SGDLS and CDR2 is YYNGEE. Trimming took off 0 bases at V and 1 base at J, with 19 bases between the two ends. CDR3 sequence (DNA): TGTGCCAGCAGCGTAGCTCCATTACAGGCCGCATCGAACACTGAAGCTTTCTTT. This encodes CASSVAPLQAASNTEAFF.

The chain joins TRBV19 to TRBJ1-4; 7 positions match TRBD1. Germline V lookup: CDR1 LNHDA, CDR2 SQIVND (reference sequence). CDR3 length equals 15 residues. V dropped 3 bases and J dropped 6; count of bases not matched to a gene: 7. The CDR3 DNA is TGTGCCAGTAGTATCCCGACAGGGTCTCATGAAAAACTGTTTTTT. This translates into CASSIPTGSHEKLFF.